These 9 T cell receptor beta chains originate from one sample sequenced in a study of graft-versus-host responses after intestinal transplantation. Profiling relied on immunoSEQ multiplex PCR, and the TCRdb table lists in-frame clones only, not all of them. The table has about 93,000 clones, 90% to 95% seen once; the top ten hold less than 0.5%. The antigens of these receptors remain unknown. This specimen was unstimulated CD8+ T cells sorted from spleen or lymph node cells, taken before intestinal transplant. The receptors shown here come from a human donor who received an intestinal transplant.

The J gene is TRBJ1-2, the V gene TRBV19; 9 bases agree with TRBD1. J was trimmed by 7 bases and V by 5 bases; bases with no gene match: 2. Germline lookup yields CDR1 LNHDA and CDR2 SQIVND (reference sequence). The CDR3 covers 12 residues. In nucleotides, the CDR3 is TGTGCCAGTAGTGGACAGGGGATTGGCTACACCTTC. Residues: CASSGQGIGYTF.

CDR3: CASSALGYTAGFRYGYTF. The DNA for the CDR3 is TGTGCCAGCAGCGCCTTAGGGTACACTGCGGGTTTTCGGTATGGCTACACCTTC. V and J are TRBV9 and TRBJ1-2; D call uncertain. Germline V lookup: CDR1 SGDLS, CDR2 YYNGEE. CDR3 length: 18 amino acids. Trimming pared 3 bases from V and 5 bases from J, leaving 26 bases between. The variable domain in full, completed from reference TRBV9 and TRBJ1-2, reads DSGVTQTPKHLITATGQRVTLRCSPRSGDLSVYWYQQSLDQGLQFLIQYYNGEERAKGNILERFSAQQFPDLHSELNLSSLELGDSALYFCASSALGYTAGFRYGYTFGSGTRLTVV.

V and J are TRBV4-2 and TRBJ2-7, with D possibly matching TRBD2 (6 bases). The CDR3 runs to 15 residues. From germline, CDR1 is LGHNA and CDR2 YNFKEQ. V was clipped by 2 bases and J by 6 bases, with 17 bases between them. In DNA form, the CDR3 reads TGTGCCAGCAGCCAAACGGTGACTAGAACTGGCGAGCAGTACTTC. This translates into CASSQTVTRTGEQYF.

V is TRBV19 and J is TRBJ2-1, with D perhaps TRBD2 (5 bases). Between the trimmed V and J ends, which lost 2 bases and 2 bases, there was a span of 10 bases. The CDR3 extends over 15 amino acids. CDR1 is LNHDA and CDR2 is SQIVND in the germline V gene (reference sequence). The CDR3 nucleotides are TGTGCCAGTAGTATACAGGAGGTAGCCTACAATGAGCAGTTCTTC. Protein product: CASSIQEVAYNEQFF.

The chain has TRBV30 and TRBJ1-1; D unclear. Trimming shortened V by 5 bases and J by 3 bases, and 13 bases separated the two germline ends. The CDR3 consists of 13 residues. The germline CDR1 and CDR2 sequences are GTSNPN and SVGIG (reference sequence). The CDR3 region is CAWGSGDHTEAFF. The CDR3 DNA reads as TGTGCCTGGGGATCGGGAGATCACACTGAAGCTTTCTTT.

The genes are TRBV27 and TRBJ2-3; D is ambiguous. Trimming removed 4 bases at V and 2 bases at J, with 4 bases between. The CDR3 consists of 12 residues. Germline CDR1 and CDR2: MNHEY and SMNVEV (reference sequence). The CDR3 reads CASSSFTDTQYF. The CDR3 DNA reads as TGTGCCAGCAGTTCCTTCACAGATACGCAGTATTTT.

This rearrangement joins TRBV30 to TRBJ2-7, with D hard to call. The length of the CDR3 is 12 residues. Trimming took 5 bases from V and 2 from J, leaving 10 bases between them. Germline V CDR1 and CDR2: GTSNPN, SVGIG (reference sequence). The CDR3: CAWLVGPYEQYF. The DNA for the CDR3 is TGTGCCTGGCTTGTGGGCCCCTACGAGCAGTACTTC. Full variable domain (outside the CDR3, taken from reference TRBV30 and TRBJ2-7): SQTIHQWPATLVQPVGSPLSLECTVEGTSNPNLYWYRQAAGRGLQLLFYSVGIGQISSEVPQNLSASRPQDRQFILSSKKLLLSDSGFYLCAWLVGPYEQYFGPGTRLTVT.

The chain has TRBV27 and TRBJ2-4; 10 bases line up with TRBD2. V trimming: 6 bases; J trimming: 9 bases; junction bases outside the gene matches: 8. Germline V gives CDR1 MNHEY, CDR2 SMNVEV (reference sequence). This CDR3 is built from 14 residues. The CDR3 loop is CASSGAGGHGIQYF. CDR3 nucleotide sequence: TGTGCCAGCAGCGGAGCGGGAGGGCACGGCATTCAGTACTTC.

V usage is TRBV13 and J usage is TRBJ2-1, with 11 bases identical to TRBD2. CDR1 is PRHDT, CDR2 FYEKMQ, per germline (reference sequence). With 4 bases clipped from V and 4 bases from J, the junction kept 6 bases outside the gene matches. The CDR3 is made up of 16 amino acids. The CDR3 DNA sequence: TGTGCCAGCAGCTCTGGACTAGCGGGCCCTTACAATGAGCAGTTCTTC. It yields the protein CASSSGLAGPYNEQFF.